The next 19 T cell receptor beta chains were all read from a single sample in a study of human T cells and chemical hapten exposure. The time point denotes: pre-sensitization, week 0. The treatment: therapeutic diphenylcyclopropenone sensitization with weekly scalp DPC. TCRdb called the RACE reads again in MiXCR, with one record for every CDR3 protein. The sample carries over 70,000 distinct CDR3 sequences, around 15% recorded once. The input for sequencing was whole blood, taken in connection with sensitization to the hapten diphenylcyclopropenone (DPC). These receptors all stem from a woman aged 45-65 years with alopecia areata. Some clones in this sample may be carry-over from other donors' samples.

This chain connects TRBV7-6 to TRBJ2-3, with 8 bases identical to TRBD2. J gave up 1 base and V 3 bases, and 6 bases lay outside the gene matches. The V gene's germline CDR1 is SGHVS and CDR2 FNYEAQ. The CDR3 extends over 16 amino acids. CDR3 sequence: CASSLRSGRGTDTQYF. The CDR3, as DNA: TGTGCCAGCAGCTTGAGGAGCGGGAGAGGCACAGATACGCAGTATTTT.

This clonotype has only a few counts. The chain carries TRBV21-1 and TRBJ2-7; no DNA check was done on the table's D call, TRBD2. TRBV21-1 has pseudogene status. The CDR3 loop spans 13 amino acids. CDR3 nucleotides: TGTGCCAGCAGCAAAGTAGTCGCCTACGAGCAGTACTTC. Residues: CASSKVVAYEQYF.

This clonotype was seen more than once but under ten times. The chain couples TRBV4-1 to TRBJ1-5, with D hard to call. This CDR3 has 15 amino acids. CDR1 is MGHRA and CDR2 is YSYEKL in the germline V gene. The ends were cut back, 4 bases at V and 0 bases at J, with 10 bases in the middle. The CDR3 nucleotides read TGCGCCAGCAGCCCGTTCTTGTATAGCAATCAGCCCCAGCATTTT. Its translation: CASSPFLYSNQPQHF.

The genes are TRBV18 and TRBJ2-7; no reliable D call. The CDR3 totals 12 residues. Trimming removed 3 bases at V and 3 bases at J, with 6 bases between. CDR1 KGHSH and CDR2 LQKENI come from the germline V gene. For the CDR3, the DNA is TGTGCCAGCTCACCGAAGGACTACGAGCAGTACTTC. It translates to CASSPKDYEQYF.

This clonotype was recorded many times. This chain joins TRBV5-5 and TRBJ2-3; 8 bases map to TRBD2. From germline, CDR1 is SGHKS and CDR2 YYEKEE (reference sequence). The CDR3 length is 17 residues. The V segment lost 0 bases and the J segment 1 base; nucleotides outside the gene matches: 7. DNA of the CDR3: TGTGCCAGCAGCTTGGTCAGCGGGAGACCCGGCACAGATACGCAGTATTTT. This encodes CASSLVSGRPGTDTQYF.

At least ten counts were recorded for this clonotype. The V and J genes are TRBV12-3 or TRBV12-4 and TRBJ2-2, with 10 bases lining up with TRBD2. After removal of 6 bases from V and 6 bases from J, the junction contained 10 bases not matched to a gene. The length of the CDR3 is 16 residues. The CDR3 protein is CASSRNIAGGAGELFF. The DNA for the CDR3 is TGTGCCAGCAGCCGAAATATAGCGGGAGGTGCCGGGGAGCTGTTTTTT.

This clonotype was counted between two and nine times. J is TRBJ1-1 and V is TRBV20-1; D might be TRBD1 (5 bases). V lost 1 base, J lost 12 bases, and 18 bases lay in between. Germline V gives CDR1 DFQATT, CDR2 SNEGSKA (reference sequence). CDR3 length: 13 amino acids. The CDR3 protein is CSARVLDIRKTFF. CDR3 bases: TGCAGTGCTAGAGTTCTGGACATCAGAAAAACTTTCTTT.

V and J are TRBV20-1 and TRBJ1-1; the D gene is possibly TRBD1 (5 bases). CDR3 length: 11 residues. The germline V gene has CDR1 DFQATT and CDR2 SNEGSKA (reference sequence). The V gene lost 5 bases and the J gene lost 11 bases, with 15 bases spanning the gap. The CDR3 spells CSAGLTRDAFF. CDR3 coding DNA: TGCAGTGCTGGTTTAACGAGGGACGCTTTCTTT.

The chain couples TRBV25-1 to TRBJ2-2; D remains unclear. The CDR3 has 14 amino acids. Germline V gene data show CDR1 as MGHDK and CDR2 as SYGVNS. V shed 4 bases and J shed 2 bases, with 8 bases lying between them. The CDR3 is CASSGDINTGELFF. For the CDR3, the DNA is TGTGCCAGCAGTGGAGACATTAACACCGGGGAGCTGTTTTTT. Combining the CDR3 with reference TRBV25-1 and TRBJ2-2 gives the whole variable domain EADIYQTPRYLVIGTGKKITLECSQTMGHDKMYWYQQDPGMELHLIHYSYGVNSTEKGDLSSESTVSRIRTEHFPLTLESARPSHTSQYLCASSGDINTGELFFGEGSRLTVL.

This clonotype was seen a handful of times. The chain is built from TRBV28 and TRBJ2-1, with 11 bases lining up with TRBD1. The V and J ends lost 5 bases and 7 bases, in that order; junction bases with no gene match: 10. CDR3 length equals 16 residues. Germline-derived CDR1 and CDR2 are MDHEN and SYDVKM. CDR3 nucleotides: TGTGCCAGCAGTACCCCCGGGACAGGGGGTGGAAATGAGCAGTTCTTC. It encodes CASSTPGTGGGNEQFF.

This clonotype was seen ten or more times. The rearrangement joins TRBV11-2 to TRBJ2-7, with a tentative D call TRBD1 (5 bases). Per the germline V gene, CDR1 is SGHAT and CDR2 is FQNNGV. The CDR3 totals 15 residues. Trimming shortened V by 1 base and J by 0 bases, and 10 bases separated the two germline ends. CDR3 amino acids: CASSLGARASYEQYF. The CDR3 coding sequence is TGTGCCAGCAGCTTAGGAGCCAGGGCCTCCTACGAGCAGTACTTC.

The V call is TRBV20-1, the J call TRBJ1-1, with no clear D. The ends were cut back, 3 bases at V and 4 bases at J, with 6 bases in the middle. Germline assignment: CDR1 DFQATT and CDR2 SNEGSKA (reference sequence). The CDR3 is made up of 11 amino acids. The DNA of the CDR3 is TGCAGTGCTAGTATAGGCACTGAAGCTTTCTTT. It specifies CSASIGTEAFF.

This clonotype has more than one count but fewer than ten. The rearrangement joins TRBV2 to TRBJ2-1; D ambiguous. V lost 6 bases, J lost 0 bases, and 12 bases lay in between. Germline V CDR1 and CDR2: SNHLY, FYNNEI. This CDR3 is built from 15 residues. DNA for the CDR3: TGTGCCAGCAGACCCTTCTTGAGCTCCTACAATGAGCAGTTCTTC. Its protein product is CASRPFLSSYNEQFF.

The chain recombines TRBV29-1 with TRBJ2-1; a weak D match, TRBD2 (5 bases). CDR3 length equals 13 residues. V lost 4 bases, J lost 5 bases, and 12 bases lay in between. Germline assignment: CDR1 SQVTM and CDR2 ANQGSEA. Here the CDR3 reads CSVGLGRNNEQFF. For the CDR3, the DNA is TGCAGCGTTGGATTGGGGAGAAACAATGAGCAGTTCTTC.

The V and J genes are TRBV7-2 and TRBJ1-1, with TRBD1 identical over 7 bases. The CDR3 loop spans 12 amino acids. Looked up from germline, CDR1 is SGHTA and CDR2 is FQGNSA. V was clipped by 1 base and J by 9 bases; unmatched bases: 2. The CDR3 DNA reads TGTGCCAGCAGCTTAGGACAGGGAAAAGCTTTCTTT. Amino acid sequence: CASSLGQGKAFF.

This chain links TRBV7-9 with TRBJ2-6, with a tentative D call TRBD2 (5 bases). Looked up from germline, CDR1 is SEHNR and CDR2 is FQNEAQ (reference sequence). Deletions cut 5 bases from V and 13 bases from J, with 15 bases between. The CDR3 has 13 residues. CDR3 loop: CASSLIATEVLTF. CDR3 nucleotide sequence: TGTGCCAGCAGCCTTATAGCGACTGAGGTCCTGACTTTC.

V and J are TRBV11-2 and TRBJ2-7; D not certain. Germline V CDR1 and CDR2: SGHAT, FQNNGV. V gave up 0 bases and J gave up 5 bases, with 8 bases separating them. CDR3 size: 13 residues. The CDR3 loop is CASSLEYRDEQYF. The CDR3 nucleotides are TGTGCCAGCAGCTTAGAGTATCGCGACGAGCAGTACTTC. Complete variable domain (other parts from reference TRBV11-2 and TRBJ2-7): EAGVAQSPRYKIIEKRQSVAFWCNPISGHATLYWYQQILGQGPKLLIQFQNNGVVDDSQLPKDRFSAERLKGVDSTLKIQPAKLEDSAVYLCASSLEYRDEQYFGPGTRLTVT.

The chain combines TRBV21-1 with TRBJ1-2. TRBV21-1 is a pseudogene segment. CDR3 length: 12 amino acids. The CDR3 region has the DNA TGTGCCAGCGGGTTGTCGGACTATGGCTACACCTTC. It yields the protein CASGLSDYGYTF.

This clonotype was observed many times. J is TRBJ1-5 and V is TRBV18; D gene uncertain. V lost 6 bases and J lost 4, with 7 bases in between. CDR3 length: 12 residues. Germline V gene data show CDR1 as KGHSH and CDR2 as LQKENI. In nucleotides, the CDR3 is TGTGCCAGCTCCCAACCTAATCAGCCCCAGCATTTT. Translated, it gives CASSQPNQPQHF. The variable domain in full, with the rest retrieved from reference TRBV18 and TRBJ1-5, is NAGVMQNPRHLVRRRGQEARLRCSPMKGHSHVYWYRQLPEEGLKFMVYLQKENIIDESGMPKERFSAEFPKEGPSILRIQQVVRGDSAAYFCASSQPNQPQHFGDGTRLSIL.